This is a list of T cell receptor beta chains from one sample in a study of beta chain features in type 1 diabetes. Generated by immunoSEQ multiplex PCR, the TCRdb table keeps only in-frame clones and is missing some. The sample has more than 300,000 clones; roughly 16% are singletons. Material: naive CD4+ T cells from blood. The receptors derive from a woman aged 18-29 years in good health. The CDR3 runs from the conserved cysteine through the conserved F or W. The D gene is left open where the match is weak. Some rows have no size entry. The others give once, few or many, or a class for an expanded clone.

v_gene: TRBV7-2
d_gene: -
abundance: few
j_gene: TRBJ2-3
CDR3nt: TGTGCCAGCAGCTTAGAACTAGCCACAGATACGCAGTATTTT
CDR3aa: CASSLELATDTQYF

v_gene: TRBV7-2
d_gene: -
abundance: few
j_gene: TRBJ1-5
CDR3nt: TGTGCCAGCAGCTTAGTGGCAGGGGGCAATCAGCCCCAGCATTTT
CDR3aa: CASSLVAGGNQPQHF

v_gene: TRBV7-2
d_gene: -
abundance: few
j_gene: TRBJ2-5
CDR3nt: TGTGCCAGCAGCCGAAGGGAGGTGCAAGAGACCCAGTACTTC
CDR3aa: CASSRREVQETQYF

v_gene: TRBV28
d_gene: -
abundance: -
j_gene: TRBJ2-1
CDR3nt: TGTGCCAGCAGTTCTACCCACAATGAGCAGTTCTTC
CDR3aa: CASSSTHNEQFF

v_gene: TRBV29-1
d_gene: TRBD1
abundance: -
j_gene: TRBJ1-4
CDR3nt: TGCAGCGCCGTGGGACAGGGACGTGAAAAACTGTTTTTT
CDR3aa: CSAVGQGREKLFF

v_gene: TRBV28
d_gene: -
abundance: few
j_gene: TRBJ2-5
CDR3nt: TGTGCCAGCAGGACCCTGGGGCGGGGAGTACTAGAGACCCAGTACTTC
CDR3aa: CASRTLGRGVLETQYF

v_gene: TRBV2
d_gene: -
abundance: -
j_gene: TRBJ2-6
CDR3nt: TGTGCCAGCAACGGAGGGGCTGGGGCCAACGTCCTGACTTTC
CDR3aa: CASNGGAGANVLTF

v_gene: TRBV13
d_gene: -
abundance: -
j_gene: TRBJ2-4
CDR3nt: TGTGCCAGCAGCCCCCATCGGACTCTGGGCCAAAACATTCAGTACTTC
CDR3aa: CASSPHRTLGQNIQYF

v_gene: TRBV4-2
d_gene: TRBD1
abundance: few
j_gene: TRBJ1-4
CDR3nt: TGTGCCAGCAGCCAACGGACAGGGCAAGCAACTAATGAAAAACTGTTTTTT
CDR3aa: CASSQRTGQATNEKLFF

v_gene: TRBV15
d_gene: TRBD1
abundance: -
j_gene: TRBJ2-7
CDR3nt: TGTGCCACCAGCAGTTCCGACAGGGGTTACGAGCAGTACTTC
CDR3aa: CATSSSDRGYEQYF

v_gene: TRBV18
d_gene: -
abundance: -
j_gene: TRBJ1-1
CDR3nt: TGTGCCAGCTCAAAGGCGGGGGGCACTGAAGCTTTCTTT
CDR3aa: CASSKAGGTEAFF

v_gene: TRBV25-1
d_gene: TRBD2
abundance: -
j_gene: TRBJ2-5
CDR3nt: TGTGCCAGCAGTGAATTAGCGGGAGGGGTGGAGACCCAGTACTTC
CDR3aa: CASSELAGGVETQYF

v_gene: TRBV6-5
d_gene: TRBD1
abundance: few
j_gene: TRBJ2-4
CDR3nt: TGTGCCAGCAGACGACAGGGCAACTCCAAAAACATTCAGTACTTC
CDR3aa: CASRRQGNSKNIQYF

v_gene: TRBV7-9
d_gene: TRBD1
abundance: -
j_gene: TRBJ1-1
CDR3nt: TGTGCCAGCAGCCCACCCGGGACAGGGAACACTGAAGCTTTCTTT
CDR3aa: CASSPPGTGNTEAFF

v_gene: TRBV10-3
d_gene: -
abundance: -
j_gene: TRBJ2-3
CDR3nt: TGTGCCATCAGCGCGGGGATTAGCACAGATACGCAGTATTTT
CDR3aa: CAISAGISTDTQYF

v_gene: TRBV4-1
d_gene: TRBD1
abundance: few
j_gene: TRBJ1-1
CDR3nt: TGCGCCAGCAGCCAAGAACAGGGGTCCACTGAAGCTTTCTTT
CDR3aa: CASSQEQGSTEAFF

v_gene: TRBV6-6
d_gene: TRBD1
abundance: -
j_gene: TRBJ1-5
CDR3nt: TGTGCCAGCAACAGACAGGGTAATAGCAATCAGCCCCAGCATTTT
CDR3aa: CASNRQGNSNQPQHF

v_gene: TRBV4-2
d_gene: -
abundance: -
j_gene: TRBJ2-1
CDR3nt: TGTGCCAGCAGCCAAGCCCAGATGAGGGGGAGCTCCTACAATGAGCAGTTCTTC
CDR3aa: CASSQAQMRGSSYNEQFF

v_gene: TRBV18
d_gene: TRBD2
abundance: -
j_gene: TRBJ2-5
CDR3nt: TGTGCCAGCTCACCACCGGGACTAGCGGGAGAGACCCAGTACTTC
CDR3aa: CASSPPGLAGETQYF

v_gene: TRBV30
d_gene: -
abundance: -
j_gene: TRBJ2-7
CDR3nt: TGTGCCTGGAGTGTACTTCGGACAACCTACGAGCAGTACTTC
CDR3aa: CAWSVLRTTYEQYF

v_gene: TRBV7-9
d_gene: -
abundance: -
j_gene: TRBJ2-3
CDR3nt: TGTGCCAGCAGCTTAATTCAGGGAGATACGCAGTATTTT
CDR3aa: CASSLIQGDTQYF

v_gene: TRBV20-1
d_gene: -
abundance: few
j_gene: TRBJ2-1
CDR3nt: TGCAGTGCAGATGGGAGAGAGCAGTTCTTC
CDR3aa: CSADGREQFF

v_gene: TRBV30
d_gene: -
abundance: few
j_gene: TRBJ2-7
CDR3nt: TGTGCCTGGAGTGTAGTGGAGTCTGGTGAGCAGTACTTC
CDR3aa: CAWSVVESGEQYF

v_gene: TRBV19
d_gene: -
abundance: -
j_gene: TRBJ2-2
CDR3nt: TGTGCCAGTAGTATCTTGGGACAACAACCGAACACCGGGGAGCTGTTTTTT
CDR3aa: CASSILGQQPNTGELFF

v_gene: TRBV6-5
d_gene: TRBD2
abundance: -
j_gene: TRBJ2-3
CDR3nt: TGTGCCAGCAGCCGACGACTAGCGGACACAGATACGCAGTATTTT
CDR3aa: CASSRRLADTDTQYF

v_gene: TRBV7-9
d_gene: TRBD1
abundance: -
j_gene: TRBJ2-7
CDR3nt: TGTGCCAGCAGCCTTATAGGGACAGGGGGGACCCCTGTTTTGGGCGAGCAGTACTTC
CDR3aa: CASSLIGTGGTPVLGEQYF

v_gene: TRBV7-9
d_gene: -
abundance: -
j_gene: TRBJ1-5
CDR3nt: TGTGCCAGCAGCCTAAGCTCGGTTATCGGTCAGCCCCAGCATTTT
CDR3aa: CASSLSSVIGQPQHF

v_gene: TRBV25-1
d_gene: TRBD1
abundance: -
j_gene: TRBJ1-1
CDR3nt: TGTGCCAGCAGTGAATATAGTCCCCGACAGGGCGACACTGAAGCTTTCTTT
CDR3aa: CASSEYSPRQGDTEAFF

v_gene: TRBV5-4
d_gene: TRBD2
abundance: -
j_gene: TRBJ2-5
CDR3nt: TGTGCCAGCAGGAAGCGGGAGGGAGAGACCCAGTACTTC
CDR3aa: CASRKREGETQYF

v_gene: TRBV5-1
d_gene: -
abundance: few
j_gene: TRBJ1-5
CDR3nt: TGCGCCAGCAGCTTGGCCGGGGGGGGAGGCAATCAGCCCCAGCATTTT
CDR3aa: CASSLAGGGGNQPQHF

v_gene: TRBV28
d_gene: -
abundance: few
j_gene: TRBJ2-2
CDR3nt: TGTGCCAGCAGTCTTGGAGCCGGGGAGCTGTTTTTT
CDR3aa: CASSLGAGELFF

v_gene: TRBV19
d_gene: TRBD1
abundance: few
j_gene: TRBJ2-1
CDR3nt: TGTGCCAGTAGTATAGTTTTGACAGGGGTCAGTGGGGATGAGCAGTTCTTC
CDR3aa: CASSIVLTGVSGDEQFF

v_gene: TRBV29-1
d_gene: TRBD1
abundance: -
j_gene: TRBJ2-1
CDR3nt: TGCAGCGTTTTAACCGGGACAGGGGGCCAGCGATGGTTCTTC
CDR3aa: CSVLTGTGGQRWFF

v_gene: TRBV28
d_gene: -
abundance: few
j_gene: TRBJ2-1
CDR3nt: TGTGCCAGCAGCCCCCACCTTACTTTGACTCCGCCGGATGAGCAGTTCTTC
CDR3aa: CASSPHLTLTPPDEQFF

v_gene: TRBV19
d_gene: -
abundance: few
j_gene: TRBJ2-7
CDR3nt: TGTGCCAGTACCGTGACAGGTTCCTACGAGCAGTACTTC
CDR3aa: CASTVTGSYEQYF